Listed below are T cell receptor beta chains from one sample, sequenced in a study of blood T cell repertoires in COVID-19. The repertoire was sequenced with immunoSEQ multiplex PCR; TCRdb's copy has only in-frame clones and lacks some. The sample carries 150,000 to 200,000 clones, roughly 90% recorded once. Sequences were obtained from peripheral blood. The receptors here all came from a man aged 45-60 years with acute or convalescent COVID-19. CDR3s include the opening cysteine and the closing phenylalanine or tryptophan. The D gene is left open where the match is weak. The size entry is marked missing in some rows and otherwise reads once, few, many or a size class.

CDR3nt: TGTGCCAGCAGTGACACAGGTTCAACCTCTGGGGCCAACGTCCTGACTTTC
CDR3aa: CASSDTGSTSGANVLTF
abundance: NA
d_gene: NA
j_gene: TRBJ2-6
v_gene: TRBV6-1

CDR3nt: TGTGCCAGCAGCGTAGAGCCGACAGGATTCTATGGCTACACCTTC
CDR3aa: CASSVEPTGFYGYTF
abundance: NA
d_gene: NA
j_gene: TRBJ1-2
v_gene: TRBV11-2

CDR3nt: TGTGCCAGTAGCGCAGGGCCACCTAGGAATCAGCCCCAGCATTTT
CDR3aa: CASSAGPPRNQPQHF
abundance: NA
d_gene: NA
j_gene: TRBJ1-5
v_gene: TRBV19

CDR3nt: TGTGCCAGTAGTGAACAGACTAGCGGGTTGTCCAATGAGCAGTTCTTC
CDR3aa: CASSEQTSGLSNEQFF
abundance: NA
d_gene: TRBD2
j_gene: TRBJ2-1
v_gene: TRBV19

CDR3nt: TGTGCCAGCAGCTTCCAGGGGGGTTCTCAAGCTTTCTTT
CDR3aa: CASSFQGGSQAFF
abundance: NA
d_gene: TRBD1
j_gene: TRBJ1-1
v_gene: TRBV5-8

CDR3nt: TGTGCCAGCAGCTTAGCGCTAGGGGGAGCGGGGAATGAGCAGTTCTTC
CDR3aa: CASSLALGGAGNEQFF
abundance: NA
d_gene: NA
j_gene: TRBJ2-1
v_gene: TRBV7-9

CDR3nt: TGTGCCAGCAGATCCGGGGTGGTGCGGGGTCCAGGTACGCAGTATTTT
CDR3aa: CASRSGVVRGPGTQYF
abundance: NA
d_gene: NA
j_gene: TRBJ2-3
v_gene: TRBV27

CDR3nt: TGTGCCAGCAGCGTTAGCGGGGGGACCTACAATGAGCAGTTCTTC
CDR3aa: CASSVSGGTYNEQFF
abundance: NA
d_gene: TRBD2
j_gene: TRBJ2-1
v_gene: TRBV9

CDR3nt: TGCGCCAGCAGCCAAGAAATGGGACAGGGTATCTATGGCTACACCTTC
CDR3aa: CASSQEMGQGIYGYTF
abundance: NA
d_gene: TRBD1
j_gene: TRBJ1-2
v_gene: TRBV4-1

CDR3nt: TGCGCCAGAAACCACTCGGGGGTCGGCACCGGGGAGCTGTTTTTT
CDR3aa: CARNHSGVGTGELFF
abundance: NA
d_gene: NA
j_gene: TRBJ2-2
v_gene: TRBV5-1

CDR3nt: TGTGCCAGCACCCCTCCCCTCCACTTT
CDR3aa: CASTPPLHF
abundance: few
d_gene: NA
j_gene: TRBJ1-6
v_gene: TRBV28

CDR3nt: TGTGCCAGCAGTCGCCGAGGGACAGTTATTCGCTGGGATAGCAATCAGCCCCAGCATTTT
CDR3aa: CASSRRGTVIRWDSNQPQHF
abundance: NA
d_gene: TRBD1
j_gene: TRBJ1-5
v_gene: TRBV28

CDR3nt: TGCGCCAGCAGTCTATCCTGGGGCCCGAGCAATCAGCCCCAGCATTTT
CDR3aa: CASSLSWGPSNQPQHF
abundance: NA
d_gene: NA
j_gene: TRBJ1-5
v_gene: TRBV4-3

CDR3nt: TGCAGTGCTAGTGGACAGGGTCGGGGCTACACCTTC
CDR3aa: CSASGQGRGYTF
abundance: NA
d_gene: TRBD1
j_gene: TRBJ1-2
v_gene: TRBV20-1

CDR3nt: TGTGCCAGCAGCCCACAGGGGACAGGGGCTGCAGGTTCTGGCTACACCTTC
CDR3aa: CASSPQGTGAAGSGYTF
abundance: NA
d_gene: TRBD1
j_gene: TRBJ1-2
v_gene: TRBV7-8

CDR3nt: TGCGCCAGCAGTGAGTCCCGGACAGGGGTCCAAGAGACCCAGTACTTC
CDR3aa: CASSESRTGVQETQYF
abundance: NA
d_gene: TRBD1
j_gene: TRBJ2-5
v_gene: TRBV10-1

CDR3nt: TGTGCCAGCAGCTTAAGAGGAACCGGCACCGGGGAGCTGTTTTTT
CDR3aa: CASSLRGTGTGELFF
abundance: NA
d_gene: NA
j_gene: TRBJ2-2
v_gene: TRBV11-2

CDR3nt: TGTGCCAGCAGCTTTAAGACGGGAGGCGCCGGGGAGCTGTTTTTT
CDR3aa: CASSFKTGGAGELFF
abundance: NA
d_gene: TRBD2
j_gene: TRBJ2-2
v_gene: TRBV7-2

CDR3nt: TGTGCCAGCGGAGTGGGGAACACCGGGGAGCTGTTTTTT
CDR3aa: CASGVGNTGELFF
abundance: few
d_gene: NA
j_gene: TRBJ2-2
v_gene: TRBV28

CDR3nt: TGTGCCAGCACCTATGGTCAGGGGGCTGATGAGCAGTTCTTC
CDR3aa: CASTYGQGADEQFF
abundance: NA
d_gene: TRBD1
j_gene: TRBJ2-1
v_gene: TRBV7-9

CDR3nt: TGTGCCAGCAGCTTCAGGTGGTCTGAGATAGCTTTCTTT
CDR3aa: CASSFRWSEIAFF
abundance: NA
d_gene: NA
j_gene: TRBJ1-1
v_gene: TRBV28

CDR3nt: TGTGCCAGCTCCCAACAGGGATCCGCTGAAAAACTGTTTTTT
CDR3aa: CASSQQGSAEKLFF
abundance: NA
d_gene: NA
j_gene: TRBJ1-4
v_gene: TRBV18

CDR3nt: TGTGCCAGCAGATCCACAGAAAACCTCTATAATTCACCCCTCCACTTT
CDR3aa: CASRSTENLYNSPLHF
abundance: NA
d_gene: NA
j_gene: TRBJ1-6
v_gene: TRBV5-4

CDR3nt: TGTGCCATCAGCGGACTCAATCAGCCCCAGCATTTT
CDR3aa: CAISGLNQPQHF
abundance: NA
d_gene: NA
j_gene: TRBJ1-5
v_gene: TRBV10-3

CDR3nt: TGTGCCAGCGCCGGGTCGGGGGGCTCTTGGGAGACCCAGTACTTC
CDR3aa: CASAGSGGSWETQYF
abundance: NA
d_gene: NA
j_gene: TRBJ2-5
v_gene: TRBV2

CDR3nt: TGTGCCAGCAGCCAAGATTGGAGTTTCGAAGCTTTCTTT
CDR3aa: CASSQDWSFEAFF
abundance: NA
d_gene: NA
j_gene: TRBJ1-1
v_gene: TRBV14

CDR3nt: TGTGCCAGCGGGACAGTTTTCTCTCTGGGAACTGAAGCTTTCTTT
CDR3aa: CASGTVFSLGTEAFF
abundance: NA
d_gene: TRBD1
j_gene: TRBJ1-1
v_gene: TRBV27

CDR3nt: TGTGCCAGCTCACCAAATTGGGGCTCAGATACGCAGTATTTT
CDR3aa: CASSPNWGSDTQYF
abundance: NA
d_gene: NA
j_gene: TRBJ2-3
v_gene: TRBV18

CDR3nt: TGTGCCAGCAGTTTGTTAAATACGCAGTATTTT
CDR3aa: CASSLLNTQYF
abundance: NA
d_gene: NA
j_gene: TRBJ2-3
v_gene: TRBV12-3/TRBV12-4

CDR3nt: TGTGCCAGCAGCCTAAGACTAGCGGGATGGAATGAGCAGTTCTTC
CDR3aa: CASSLRLAGWNEQFF
abundance: NA
d_gene: TRBD2
j_gene: TRBJ2-1
v_gene: TRBV7-6

CDR3nt: TGTGCCAGCAGTTCAAACTCAGGGGCAAGCAAGCCCCAGCATTTT
CDR3aa: CASSSNSGASKPQHF
abundance: NA
d_gene: NA
j_gene: TRBJ1-5
v_gene: TRBV28

CDR3nt: TGTGCCACTTCCGGACAGGGTGGCGAAAAACTGTTTTTT
CDR3aa: CATSGQGGEKLFF
abundance: NA
d_gene: TRBD1
j_gene: TRBJ1-4
v_gene: TRBV30

CDR3nt: TGTGCCAGCAGTCTCGGGCCGGGACTAGCGGGAGTTGAGACCCAGTACTTC
CDR3aa: CASSLGPGLAGVETQYF
abundance: once
d_gene: TRBD2
j_gene: TRBJ2-5
v_gene: TRBV2

CDR3nt: TGTGCCAGCAGTTTTTCCGCGGGTGCAACTAATGAAAAACTGTTTTTT
CDR3aa: CASSFSAGATNEKLFF
abundance: NA
d_gene: NA
j_gene: TRBJ1-4
v_gene: TRBV28

CDR3nt: TGTGCCAGCAGCCCCGGGACTGCCAATGAGCAGTTCTTC
CDR3aa: CASSPGTANEQFF
abundance: NA
d_gene: NA
j_gene: TRBJ2-1
v_gene: TRBV11-2

CDR3nt: TGTGCCAGTCGGACAGGGGGCACGGGCACTGAAGCTTTCTTT
CDR3aa: CASRTGGTGTEAFF
abundance: NA
d_gene: TRBD1
j_gene: TRBJ1-1
v_gene: TRBV19

CDR3nt: TGTGCCAGCAGCCCAGCGGCCGGGGGGTACTACGGGGAGCTGTTTTTT
CDR3aa: CASSPAAGGYYGELFF
abundance: NA
d_gene: TRBD2
j_gene: TRBJ2-2
v_gene: TRBV5-4

CDR3nt: TGTGCCAGCCTCCGGGGTTTTCGCACAGATACGCAGTATTTT
CDR3aa: CASLRGFRTDTQYF
abundance: NA
d_gene: NA
j_gene: TRBJ2-3
v_gene: TRBV18

CDR3nt: TGTGCCAGCCTCCCCTTGGGGCGGGAGAACTCTAGAGAGCAGTACTTC
CDR3aa: CASLPLGRENSREQYF
abundance: NA
d_gene: TRBD2
j_gene: TRBJ2-7
v_gene: TRBV2

CDR3nt: TGTGCCAGCACCCTAACTAGCGGGGCCACAGATACGCAGTATTTT
CDR3aa: CASTLTSGATDTQYF
abundance: NA
d_gene: TRBD2
j_gene: TRBJ2-3
v_gene: TRBV3-1/TRBV3-2